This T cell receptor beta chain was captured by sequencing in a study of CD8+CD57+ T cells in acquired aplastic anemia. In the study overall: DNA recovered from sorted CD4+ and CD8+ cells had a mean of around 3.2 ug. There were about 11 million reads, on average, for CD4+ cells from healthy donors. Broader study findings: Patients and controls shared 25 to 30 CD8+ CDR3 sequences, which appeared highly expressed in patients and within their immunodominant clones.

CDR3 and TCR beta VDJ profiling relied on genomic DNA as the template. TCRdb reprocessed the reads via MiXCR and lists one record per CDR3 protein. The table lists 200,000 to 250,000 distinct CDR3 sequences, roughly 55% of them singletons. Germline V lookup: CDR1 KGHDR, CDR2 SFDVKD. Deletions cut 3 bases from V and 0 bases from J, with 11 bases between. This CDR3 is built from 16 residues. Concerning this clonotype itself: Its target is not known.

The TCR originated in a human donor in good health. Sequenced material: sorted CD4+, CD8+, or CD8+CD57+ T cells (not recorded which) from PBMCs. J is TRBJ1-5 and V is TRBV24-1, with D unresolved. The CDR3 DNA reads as TGTGCCACCAGTGATCCGGGAGACTATAGCAATCAGCCCCAGCATTTT. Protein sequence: CATSDPGDYSNQPQHF.